Presented here are 14 T cell receptor beta chains from one specimen sequenced in a study of blood T cell repertoires in COVID-19. Sequencing was performed with immunoSEQ multiplex PCR; in TCRdb, only in-frame clones are kept and a portion is missing. Of some 62,000 clones in the sample, 88% were seen once. The sample was peripheral blood. All receptors come from a human donor in a cohort sampled during active COVID-19.

V and J are TRBV15 and TRBJ2-2; 9 bases line up with TRBD2. J was trimmed by 4 bases and V by 0 bases; bases with no gene match: 3. In germline, CDR1 is LNHNV, CDR2 YYDKDF (reference sequence). The CDR3 consists of 16 residues. CDR3 in DNA: TGTGCCACCAGCAGAGAGCTAGCGGGGATCACCGGGGAGCTGTTTTTT. Translating gives CATSRELAGITGELFF. Together with reference TRBV15 and TRBJ2-2, the CDR3 gives the full variable domain: DAMVIQNPRYQVTQFGKPVTLSCSQTLNHNVMYWYQQKSSQAPKLLFHYYDKDFNNEADTPDNFQSRRPNTSFCFLDIRSPGLGDTAMYLCATSRELAGITGELFFGEGSRLTVL.

The V and J genes are TRBV19 and TRBJ2-2; tentative D call: TRBD1 (5 bases). The germline V and J ends were trimmed by 7 bases and 7 bases, with 16 bases remaining between them. The CDR3 length is 14 residues. CDR1 LNHDA and CDR2 SQIVND come from the germline V gene (reference sequence). This chain's CDR3 is CASNFQGGSGELFF. Here the CDR3 DNA reads TGTGCCAGTAACTTTCAGGGCGGCAGCGGGGAGCTGTTTTTT.

The chain links TRBV5-4 to TRBJ1-6; 7 nucleotides match TRBD1. The CDR3 consists of 15 residues. With 3 bases clipped from V and 5 bases from J, the junction kept 5 bases outside the gene matches. From germline, CDR1 is SGHNT and CDR2 YYREEE (reference sequence). Here the CDR3 DNA reads TGTGCCAGCAGCTACGACAGGGTGAATAATTCACCCCTCCACTTT. The encoded protein is CASSYDRVNNSPLHF.

The chain joins TRBV28 to TRBJ2-3, with TRBD2 identical over 7 bases. The CDR3 runs 16 residues. Germline V CDR1 and CDR2: MDHEN, SYDVKM. The junction had 5 bases not matched to a gene; V was cut back by 1 base and J by 1 base. DNA of the CDR3: TGTGCCAGCAGTTTATTGGGACTAACCCGCACAGATACGCAGTATTTT. Its translation: CASSLLGLTRTDTQYF. Looking up the rest from reference TRBV28 and TRBJ2-3 gives the full variable domain: DVKVTQSSRYLVKRTGEKVFLECVQDMDHENMFWYRQDPGLGLRLIYFSYDVKMKEKGDIPEGYSVSREKKERFSLILESASTNQTSMYLCASSLLGLTRTDTQYFGPGTRLTVL.

The table lists this clone with a count of one. This rearrangement joins TRBV20-1 to TRBJ1-1; D remains ambiguous. Germline assignment: CDR1 DFQATT and CDR2 SNEGSKA (reference sequence). The CDR3 has 11 residues. Trimming removed 3 bases from V and 1 base from J, with 3 bases in between. The CDR3 DNA is TGCAGTGCTAGCAGGAACACTGAAGCTTTCTTT. It codes for CSASRNTEAFF.

The chain recombines TRBV7-6 with TRBJ2-5; D possibly corresponds to TRBD2 (6 bases). Germline V CDR1 and CDR2: SGHVS, FNYEAQ. This CDR3 region has 15 residues. Between the trimmed V and J ends, which lost 3 bases and 4 bases, there was a span of 15 bases. CDR3 bases: TGTGCCAGCAGCTTGAAGAACGGGGGACGAGAGACCCAGTACTTC. This sequence encodes CASSLKNGGRETQYF.

This rearrangement joins TRBV5-4 to TRBJ2-2; no firm D call. V was trimmed by 0 bases and J by 6 bases, leaving 9 bases between them. CDR3 length equals 14 residues. Germline loops: CDR1 SGHNT, CDR2 YYREEE (reference sequence). CDR3 amino acids: CASSLEPEAGELFF. CDR3 in DNA: TGTGCCAGCAGCTTGGAGCCTGAGGCCGGGGAGCTGTTTTTT.

This clone was observed a single time. This chain joins TRBV19 and TRBJ2-1; 7 bases are a match to TRBD2. V lost 4 bases to trimming and J lost 6 bases; unmatched junction nucleotides: 12. Germline CDR1 and CDR2: LNHDA and SQIVND (reference sequence). The CDR3 sequence is 16 residues long. As DNA, the CDR3 is TGTGCCAGTAGTACCCTGATGGGCGGGAGCGGCAATGAGCAGTTCTTC. It is translated as CASSTLMGGSGNEQFF.

This sequence joins TRBV18 and TRBJ2-7, with D maybe TRBD1 (5 bases). The germline V gene encodes CDR1 KGHSH and CDR2 LQKENI. Between the trimmed V and J ends, which lost 1 base and 0 bases, there was a span of 10 bases. This CDR3 spans 15 amino acids. The CDR3 DNA sequence: TGTGCCAGCTCACCACGAGACAGCAGCTCCTACGAGCAGTACTTC. Its protein product is CASSPRDSSSYEQYF.

The chain joins TRBV7-2 to TRBJ1-1; 7 bases line up with TRBD1. The CDR3 is made up of 15 amino acids. Trimming cost V 1 base and J 3 bases; bases outside gene matches: 5. Per the germline V gene, CDR1 is SGHTA and CDR2 is FQGNSA. This chain's CDR3 is CASSLEARGDTEAFF. CDR3 sequence (DNA): TGTGCCAGCAGCTTAGAGGCCAGGGGGGACACTGAAGCTTTCTTT.

The chain is built from TRBV19 and TRBJ2-7; maybe TRBD1 (7 bases). The V gene's germline CDR1 is LNHDA and CDR2 SQIVND (reference sequence). V lost 4 bases to trimming and J lost 2 bases, with 12 bases between them. CDR3 length: 14 residues. The CDR3 here is CASSTTGRPYEQYF. CDR3 in DNA: TGTGCCAGTAGTACGACAGGGAGGCCCTACGAGCAGTACTTC.

The CDR3 protein is CASRGNRGDGDRTQYF. The CDR3 nucleotides are TGCGCCAGCAGGGGAAACAGGGGCGACGGGGACCGTACGCAGTATTTT. The chain links TRBV10-2 to TRBJ2-3; TRBD1 agrees at 7 bases. This CDR3 has 16 amino acids. The ends lost 6 bases at V and 8 bases at J; junction bases unmatched: 17. Germline V lookup: CDR1 WSHSY, CDR2 SAAADI.

The chain has TRBV21-1 and TRBJ2-3; TRBD2 is the table's D call, not checked against the DNA. TRBV21-1 is flagged as a pseudogene. The CDR3 runs to 21 residues. Written as DNA, the CDR3 is TGTGCCAGCAGCAAAAAGGGATCCGGGACTAGCGGGAGTGGGGCGCTCAATACGCAGTATTTT. Translating it yields CASSKKGSGTSGSGALNTQYF.

The chain is built from TRBV21-1 and TRBJ2-3; the table's D call, TRBD1, was not checked against the DNA. TRBV21-1 is designated a pseudogene. This CDR3 has 16 residues. The CDR3 nucleotides read TGTGCCAGCAGCAAAGCCCAGGGACAGTCGACAGATACGCAGTATTTT. It yields the protein CASSKAQGQSTDTQYF.